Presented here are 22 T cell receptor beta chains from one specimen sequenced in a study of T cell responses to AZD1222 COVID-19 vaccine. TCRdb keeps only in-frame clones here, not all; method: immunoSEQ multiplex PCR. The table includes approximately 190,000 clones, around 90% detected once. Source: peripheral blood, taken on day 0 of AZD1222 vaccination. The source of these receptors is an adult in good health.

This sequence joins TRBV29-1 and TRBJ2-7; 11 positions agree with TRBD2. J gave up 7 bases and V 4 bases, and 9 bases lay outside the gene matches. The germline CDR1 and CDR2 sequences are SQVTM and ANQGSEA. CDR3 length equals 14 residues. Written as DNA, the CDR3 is TGCAGCGTTGGGGTAACTAGCGGGAGTGTTGAGCAGTACTTC. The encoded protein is CSVGVTSGSVEQYF.

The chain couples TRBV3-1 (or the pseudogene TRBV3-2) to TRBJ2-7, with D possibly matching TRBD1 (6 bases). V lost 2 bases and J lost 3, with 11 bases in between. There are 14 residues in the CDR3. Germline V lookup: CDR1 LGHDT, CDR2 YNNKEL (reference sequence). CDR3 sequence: CASSQPGTLYEQYF. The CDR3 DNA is TGTGCCAGCAGCCAACCCGGGACACTCTACGAGCAGTACTTC.

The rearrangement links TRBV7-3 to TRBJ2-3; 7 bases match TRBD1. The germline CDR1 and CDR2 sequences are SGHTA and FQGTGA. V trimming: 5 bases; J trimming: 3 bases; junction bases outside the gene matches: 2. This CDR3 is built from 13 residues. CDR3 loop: CASSPTGTDTQYF. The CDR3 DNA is TGTGCCAGCAGCCCGACAGGGACAGATACGCAGTATTTT.

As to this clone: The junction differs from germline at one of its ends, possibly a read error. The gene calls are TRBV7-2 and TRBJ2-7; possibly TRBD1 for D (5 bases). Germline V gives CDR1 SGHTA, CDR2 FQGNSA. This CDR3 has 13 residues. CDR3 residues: CVSSLQVTYEQYF. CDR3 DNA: TGTGTCAGCAGCTTACAGGTAACCTACGAGCAGTACTTC.

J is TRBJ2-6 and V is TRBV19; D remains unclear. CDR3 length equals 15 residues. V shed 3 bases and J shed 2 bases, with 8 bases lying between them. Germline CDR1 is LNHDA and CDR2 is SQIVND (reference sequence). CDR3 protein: CASSILTTGANVLTF. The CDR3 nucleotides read TGTGCCAGTAGTATTTTAACAACTGGGGCCAACGTCCTGACTTTC.

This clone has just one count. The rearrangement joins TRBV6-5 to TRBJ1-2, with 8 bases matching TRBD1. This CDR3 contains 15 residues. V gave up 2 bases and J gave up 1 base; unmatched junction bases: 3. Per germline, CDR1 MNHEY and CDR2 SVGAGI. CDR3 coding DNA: TGTGCCAGCAGTTACGACAGGGGCCGTAACTATGGCTACACCTTC. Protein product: CASSYDRGRNYGYTF.

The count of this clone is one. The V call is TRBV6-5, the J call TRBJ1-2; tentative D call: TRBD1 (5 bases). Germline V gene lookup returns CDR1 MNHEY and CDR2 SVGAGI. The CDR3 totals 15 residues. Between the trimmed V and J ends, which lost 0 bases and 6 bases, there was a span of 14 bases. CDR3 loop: CASSYSWGGRNGYTF. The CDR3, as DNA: TGTGCCAGCAGTTACTCGTGGGGCGGGAGGAATGGCTACACCTTC.

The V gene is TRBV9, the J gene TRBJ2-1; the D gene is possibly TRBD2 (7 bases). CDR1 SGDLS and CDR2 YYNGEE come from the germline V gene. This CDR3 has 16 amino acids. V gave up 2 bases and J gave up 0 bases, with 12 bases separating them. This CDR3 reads CASSVSGGPSYNEQFF. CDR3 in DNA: TGTGCCAGCAGCGTGTCCGGGGGGCCCTCCTACAATGAGCAGTTCTTC.

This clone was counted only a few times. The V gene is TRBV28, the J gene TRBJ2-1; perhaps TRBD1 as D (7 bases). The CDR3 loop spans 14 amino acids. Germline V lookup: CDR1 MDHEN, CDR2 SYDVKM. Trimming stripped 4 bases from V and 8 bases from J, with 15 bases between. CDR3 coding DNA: TGTGCCAGCAGTTCCCGAGGAGGGGGCGATGAGCAGTTCTTC. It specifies CASSSRGGGDEQFF.

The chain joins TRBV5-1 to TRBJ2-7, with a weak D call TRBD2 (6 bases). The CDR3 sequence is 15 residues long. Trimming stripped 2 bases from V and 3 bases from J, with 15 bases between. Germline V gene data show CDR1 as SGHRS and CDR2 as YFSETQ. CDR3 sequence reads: CASSLKLEGRYEQYF. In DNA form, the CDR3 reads TGCGCCAGCAGCTTAAAGTTGGAGGGCCGCTACGAGCAGTACTTC.

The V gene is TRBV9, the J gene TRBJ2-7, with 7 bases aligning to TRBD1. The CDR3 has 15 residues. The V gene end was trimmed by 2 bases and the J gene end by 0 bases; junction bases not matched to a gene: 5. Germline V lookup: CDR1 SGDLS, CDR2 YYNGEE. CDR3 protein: CASSVGSGGSYEQYF. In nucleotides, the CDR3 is TGTGCCAGCAGCGTCGGATCAGGGGGCTCCTACGAGCAGTACTTC.

CDR3 bases: TGTGCCAGCAGCCTGATGTCCACTGAAGCTTTCTTT. Its translation is CASSLMSTEAFF. The rearrangement uses TRBV7-8 and TRBJ1-1, with unresolved D. The CDR3 loop spans 12 amino acids. Germline lookup yields CDR1 SGHVS and CDR2 FQNEAQ. Trimming pared 5 bases from V and 4 bases from J, leaving 8 bases between.

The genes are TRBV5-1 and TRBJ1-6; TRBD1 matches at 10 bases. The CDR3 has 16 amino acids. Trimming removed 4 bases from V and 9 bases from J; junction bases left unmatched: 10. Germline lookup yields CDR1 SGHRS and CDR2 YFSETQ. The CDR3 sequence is CASSTGGQGVSSPLHF. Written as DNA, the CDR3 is TGCGCCAGCAGCACTGGAGGACAGGGGGTGAGTTCACCCCTCCACTTT.

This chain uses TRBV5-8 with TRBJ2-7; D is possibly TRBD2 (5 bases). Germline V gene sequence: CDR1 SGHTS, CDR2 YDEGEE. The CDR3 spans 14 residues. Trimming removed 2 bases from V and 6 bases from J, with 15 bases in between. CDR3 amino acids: CASSLDVRGFEQYF. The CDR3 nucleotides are TGTGCCAGCAGCTTAGACGTCCGCGGGTTCGAGCAGTACTTC.

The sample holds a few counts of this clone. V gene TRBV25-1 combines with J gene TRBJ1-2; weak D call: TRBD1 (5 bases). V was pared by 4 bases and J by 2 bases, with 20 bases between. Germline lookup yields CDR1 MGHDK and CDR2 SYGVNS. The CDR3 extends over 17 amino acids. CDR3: CASSGVRGQDINYGYTF. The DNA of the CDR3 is TGTGCCAGCAGTGGCGTCCGAGGGCAGGACATCAACTATGGCTACACCTTC.

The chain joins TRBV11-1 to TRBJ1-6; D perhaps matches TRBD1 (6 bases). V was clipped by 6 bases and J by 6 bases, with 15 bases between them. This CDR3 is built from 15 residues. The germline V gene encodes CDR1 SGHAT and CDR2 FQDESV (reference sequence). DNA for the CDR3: TGTGCCAGCAGTTCCAACAGGGCGCTTAATTCACCCCTCCACTTT. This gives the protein CASSSNRALNSPLHF.

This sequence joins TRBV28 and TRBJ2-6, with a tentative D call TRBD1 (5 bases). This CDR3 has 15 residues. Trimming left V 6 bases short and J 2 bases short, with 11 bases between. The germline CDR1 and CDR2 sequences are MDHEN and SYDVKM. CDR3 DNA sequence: TGTGCCAGCAGCACCAGGGTAACTGGGGCCAACGTCCTGACTTTC. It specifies CASSTRVTGANVLTF.

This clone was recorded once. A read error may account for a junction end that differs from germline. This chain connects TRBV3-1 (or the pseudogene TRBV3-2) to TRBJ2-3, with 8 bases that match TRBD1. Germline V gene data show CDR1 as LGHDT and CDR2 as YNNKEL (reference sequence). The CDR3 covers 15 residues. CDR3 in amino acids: CASSQESGGTDTQYF. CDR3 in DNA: TGTGCCAGCAGCCAAGAGTCAGGGGGCACGGATACGCAGTATTTT.

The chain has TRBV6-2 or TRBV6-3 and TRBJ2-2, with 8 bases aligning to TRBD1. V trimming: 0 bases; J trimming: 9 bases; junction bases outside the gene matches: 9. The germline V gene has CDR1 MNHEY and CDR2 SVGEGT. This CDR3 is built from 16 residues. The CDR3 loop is CASSYSPSQGARELFF. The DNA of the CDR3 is TGTGCCAGCAGTTACTCCCCATCTCAGGGGGCGCGGGAGCTGTTTTTT.

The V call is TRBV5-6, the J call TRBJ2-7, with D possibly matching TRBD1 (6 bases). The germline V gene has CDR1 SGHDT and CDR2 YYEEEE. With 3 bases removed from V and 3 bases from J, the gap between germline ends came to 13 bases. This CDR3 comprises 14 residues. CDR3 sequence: CASSSQGHLYEQYF. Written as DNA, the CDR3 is TGTGCCAGCAGCTCTCAGGGACATCTCTACGAGCAGTACTTC.

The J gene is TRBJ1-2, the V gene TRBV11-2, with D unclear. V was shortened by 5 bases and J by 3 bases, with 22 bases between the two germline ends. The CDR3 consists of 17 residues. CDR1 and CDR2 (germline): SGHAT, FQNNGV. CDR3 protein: CASSLGNFEGWYYGYTF. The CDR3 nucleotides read TGTGCCAGCAGCCTCGGAAATTTTGAGGGATGGTACTATGGCTACACCTTC. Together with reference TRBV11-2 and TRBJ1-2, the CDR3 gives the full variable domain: EAGVAQSPRYKIIEKRQSVAFWCNPISGHATLYWYQQILGQGPKLLIQFQNNGVVDDSQLPKDRFSAERLKGVDSTLKIQPAKLEDSAVYLCASSLGNFEGWYYGYTFGSGTRLTVV.

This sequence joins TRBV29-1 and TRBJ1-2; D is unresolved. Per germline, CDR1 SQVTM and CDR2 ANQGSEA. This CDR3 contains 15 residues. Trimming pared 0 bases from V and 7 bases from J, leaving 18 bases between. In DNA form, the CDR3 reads TGCAGCGTTGAAGATTGGAAGGTAAAAGGACTTGGCTACACCTTC. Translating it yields CSVEDWKVKGLGYTF.